These 21 T cell receptor beta chains were sequenced from one sample in a study of molecular identifiers for immune sequencing clone quantification. TCRdb ran MiXCR on the PCR reads and lists one entry per CDR3 protein. The sample carries some 93,000 distinct CDR3 sequences, around 23% recorded once. Material: naive CD8+ T cells from blood, with Jurkat cell RNA spiked in. Subset denoted: FACS-sorted CD8+CD4-CCR7+CD45RA+ naive T cells. The source is a human donor in good health. Some libraries in this study had Jurkat cell RNA spiked in.

Concerning this clonotype: A read error may account for a junction end that differs from germline. The V and J genes are TRBV5-3 and TRBJ1-2; no clear D gene. TRBV5-3 is an ORF; its function is uncertain. The CDR3 runs to 12 residues. The CDR3 reads CASSLEILGYTF. CDR3 in DNA: TGTGCCAGCAGCTTGGAGATCCTTGGCTACACCTTC.

Note on this clonotype: This may be a read error: a much more frequent sequence differs by one nucleotide. The genes are TRBV6-2 or TRBV6-3 and TRBJ1-5; D is uncertain. V was clipped by 4 bases and J by 0 bases, with 16 bases between them. CDR1 and CDR2 (germline): MNHEY, SVGEGT. This CDR3 has 17 amino acids. CDR3: CASSCTPGWGSNQPQHF. The DNA of the CDR3 is TGTGCCAGCAGTTGCACCCCTGGTTGGGGTAGCAATCAGCCCCAGCATTTT.

The chain has TRBV13 and TRBJ1-4, with D hard to call. The CDR3 contains 14 residues. V was cut by 4 bases and J by 7 bases, with 13 bases left in between. Germline values: CDR1 PRHDT, CDR2 FYEKMQ (reference sequence). The DNA for the CDR3 is TGTGCCAGCAGCTCCAGAACCGTCGGTGAAAAACTGTTTTTT. It yields the protein CASSSRTVGEKLFF.

Regarding this clonotype: Since no conserved phenylalanine or tryptophan closes the CDR3, a read error is the likely cause. The genes are TRBV30 and TRBJ2-3; weak D call: TRBD1 (5 bases). The CDR3 totals 14 residues. The germline V gene encodes CDR1 GTSNPN and CDR2 SVGIG (reference sequence). The CDR3 sequence is CVWSWGPLTDTQYL. CDR3 sequence (DNA): TGTGTCTGGAGTTGGGGCCCTCTCACAGATACGCAGTATCTT.

This clonotype has ten or more counts. This sequence joins TRBV30 and TRBJ2-3; D may be TRBD1 or TRBD2 (5 bases each). V was trimmed by 5 bases and J by 4 bases, leaving 16 bases between them. The CDR3 runs to 14 residues. Germline CDR1 is GTSNPN and CDR2 is SVGIG (reference sequence). CDR3: CAWGWGSVPDTQYF. For the CDR3, the DNA is TGTGCCTGGGGGTGGGGGTCTGTCCCAGATACGCAGTATTTT. The full variable domain, with the rest looked up from reference TRBV30 and TRBJ2-3, is SQTIHQWPATLVQPVGSPLSLECTVEGTSNPNLYWYRQAAGRGLQLLFYSVGIGQISSEVPQNLSASRPQDRQFILSSKKLLLSDSGFYLCAWGWGSVPDTQYFGPGTRLTVL.

This clonotype was seen repeatedly, ten times or more. The chain employs TRBV5-5 and TRBJ2-7; the D is unclear. Germline V CDR1 and CDR2: SGHKS, YYEKEE (reference sequence). V lost 2 bases to trimming and J lost 0 bases, with 6 bases between them. CDR3 length equals 13 residues. The chain's CDR3 is CASSFSSSYEQYF. The CDR3 DNA sequence: TGTGCCAGCAGCTTTTCCAGCTCCTACGAGCAGTACTTC.

This clonotype was seen many times. V gene TRBV7-8 combines with J gene TRBJ2-7; the D gene could be TRBD1 or TRBD2 (5 bases each). Germline CDR1 is SGHVS and CDR2 is FQNEAQ. The CDR3 covers 13 residues. With 3 bases removed from V and 3 bases from J, the gap between germline ends came to 9 bases. CDR3 sequence (DNA): TGTGCCAGCAGCTTGGGACGGGGCTACGAGCAGTACTTC. This sequence encodes CASSLGRGYEQYF.

This clonotype showed up just once. This sequence may be a read error, since a much larger clone differs from it by one base. The V and J genes are TRBV28 and TRBJ2-3; D gene unclear. In germline, CDR1 is MDHEN, CDR2 SYDVKM. The CDR3 totals 13 residues. CDR3 protein: CASGFDRTDTQYF. DNA for the CDR3: TGTGCCAGCGGTTTTGACCGCACAGATACGCAGTATTTT.

The table lists this clonotype with a few counts. The DNA for the CDR3 is TGTGCCAGCAGCTTAGACGGGGGGCTGAGCGCCGAGCAGTACTTC. It yields the protein CASSLDGGLSAEQYF. This rearrangement joins TRBV7-7 to TRBJ2-7, with a tentative D call TRBD2 (7 bases). The CDR3 totals 15 residues. Germline CDR1 is SSHAT and CDR2 is FNYEAQ (reference sequence). V lost 1 base, J lost 6 bases, and 16 bases lay in between. Looking up the rest from reference TRBV7-7 and TRBJ2-7 gives the full variable domain: GAGVSQSPRYKVTKRGQDVTLRCDPISSHATLYWYQQALGQGPEFLTYFNYEAQPDKSGLPSDRFSAERPEGSISTLTIQRTEQRDSAMYRCASSLDGGLSAEQYFGPGTRLTVT.

The chain links TRBV28 to TRBJ1-5, with TRBD1 matching 12 bases. Germline CDR1 MDHEN, CDR2 SYDVKM. The CDR3 length is 18 residues. After removal of 3 bases from V and 0 bases from J, the junction contained 6 bases not matched to a gene. CDR3 loop: CASSFRDRGHYSNQPQHF. The CDR3 DNA reads TGTGCCAGCAGTTTCCGGGACAGGGGGCACTATAGCAATCAGCCCCAGCATTTT.

The chain joins TRBV12-3 or TRBV12-4 to TRBJ2-1; tentatively, D is TRBD1 or TRBD2 (5 bases each). The CDR3 is 15 amino acids. Between the trimmed V and J ends, which lost 6 bases and 4 bases, there was a span of 16 bases. The CDR3 nucleotides read TGTGCCAGCAGCCCCGGGACCCCTCTGTACAATGAGCAGTTCTTC. Amino acids: CASSPGTPLYNEQFF.

CDR3 coding DNA: TGTGCCAGCAGCGTAGACCCTGGGGGCGCAATAGCGGGAACGTACGAGCAGTACTTC. It yields the protein CASSVDPGGAIAGTYEQYF. The rearrangement links TRBV9 to TRBJ2-7, with 8 bases aligning to TRBD2. The V and J ends lost 0 bases and 4 bases, in that order; junction bases with no gene match: 18. CDR1 SGDLS and CDR2 YYNGEE come from the germline V gene. CDR3 length: 19 residues.

This clonotype was picked up a small number of times. V usage is TRBV7-8 and J usage is TRBJ2-7; 9 positions match TRBD2. CDR3 length: 16 amino acids. From germline, CDR1 is SGHVS and CDR2 FQNEAQ. The ends lost 4 bases at V and 0 bases at J; junction bases unmatched: 7. The CDR3 loop is CASSSIMGLASYEQYF. DNA of the CDR3: TGTGCCAGCAGCTCTATAATGGGACTAGCCTCCTACGAGCAGTACTTC.

Ten or more counts support this clonotype. The rearrangement links TRBV29-1 to TRBJ2-5, with D maybe TRBD1 (6 bases). The length of the CDR3 is 12 residues. Germline loops: CDR1 SQVTM, CDR2 ANQGSEA. Trimming pared 3 bases from V and 9 bases from J, leaving 14 bases between. This chain's CDR3 is CSVETDKGAQYF. The CDR3 coding sequence is TGCAGCGTTGAGACGGACAAGGGGGCCCAGTACTTC. The complete variable domain, with remaining parts taken from reference TRBV29-1 and TRBJ2-5, reads SAVISQKPSRDICQRGTSLTIQCQVDSQVTMMFWYRQQPGQSLTLIATANQGSEATYESGFVIDKFPISRPNLTFSTLTVSNMSPEDSSIYLCSVETDKGAQYFGPGTRLLVL.

V and J are TRBV18 and TRBJ2-1, with 7 bases lining up with TRBD1. This CDR3 comprises 14 residues. V was clipped by 3 bases and J by 4 bases; unmatched bases: 3. Per germline, CDR1 KGHSH and CDR2 LQKENI. CDR3 protein: CASSPPTGYNEQFF. In DNA, the CDR3 is TGTGCCAGCTCACCTCCGACAGGGTACAATGAGCAGTTCTTC.

This clonotype occurred many times. V usage is TRBV5-6 and J usage is TRBJ2-7; tentative D call: TRBD1 (6 bases). V lost 4 bases to trimming and J lost 2 bases, with 13 bases between them. In germline, CDR1 is SGHDT, CDR2 YYEEEE. There are 14 residues in the CDR3. CDR3 in amino acids: CASSLRDMPYEQYF. DNA of the CDR3: TGTGCCAGCAGCCTCCGGGACATGCCCTACGAGCAGTACTTC.

A word on this clonotype: A much larger clone sits a single nucleotide away, making a read error possible. The V gene is TRBV4-1, the J gene TRBJ2-1; TRBD1 aligns across 9 bases. The CDR3 covers 15 residues. Germline values: CDR1 MGHRA, CDR2 YSYEKL. The CDR3 DNA reads as TGCGCCAGCAGCCATGGGACAGGGAGATACAGTGAGCAGTTCTTC. Protein: CASSHGTGRYSEQFF.

A few counts support this clonotype. The CDR3 loop is CATSRDTVRALPYEQYF. CDR3 coding DNA: TGTGCCACCAGCAGAGATACCGTTCGTGCTCTGCCCTACGAGCAGTACTTC. The rearrangement joins TRBV15 to TRBJ2-7; D remains ambiguous. The CDR3 length is 17 residues. Trimming stripped 0 bases from V and 2 bases from J, with 17 bases between. Germline V lookup: CDR1 LNHNV, CDR2 YYDKDF (reference sequence).

Note on this clonotype: A read error may be the cause here, since a much bigger clone is one base away. The chain recombines TRBV15 with TRBJ2-3; no clear D gene. The V gene's germline CDR1 is LNHNV and CDR2 YYDKDF (reference sequence). V was clipped by 11 bases and J by 2 bases, with 14 bases between them. The CDR3 extends over 13 amino acids. Written as DNA, the CDR3 is TGTGCCGCCCGGAGCCTCCTCACAGATACGCAGTATTTT. Translation gives CAARSLLTDTQYF.

As for this clonotype: This clone may be a read error of a much larger clone one base away. The chain uses TRBV4-1 and TRBJ2-2; no reliable D call. Per the germline V gene, CDR1 is MGHRA and CDR2 is YSYEKL. This CDR3 has 14 residues. CDR3 residues: CASREGVNTRELFF. The CDR3 DNA is TGCGCCAGCAGGGAAGGAGTGAACACCAGGGAGCTGTTTTTT.

The rearrangement links TRBV27 to TRBJ2-7; maybe TRBD1 (5 bases). V lost 3 bases to trimming and J lost 5 bases, with 14 bases between them. The germline gives CDR1 MNHEY, CDR2 SMNVEV (reference sequence). CDR3 length equals 14 residues. The CDR3 region is CASSFPGSQNEQYF. Written as DNA, the CDR3 is TGTGCCAGCAGTTTTCCAGGGTCCCAAAACGAGCAGTACTTC.